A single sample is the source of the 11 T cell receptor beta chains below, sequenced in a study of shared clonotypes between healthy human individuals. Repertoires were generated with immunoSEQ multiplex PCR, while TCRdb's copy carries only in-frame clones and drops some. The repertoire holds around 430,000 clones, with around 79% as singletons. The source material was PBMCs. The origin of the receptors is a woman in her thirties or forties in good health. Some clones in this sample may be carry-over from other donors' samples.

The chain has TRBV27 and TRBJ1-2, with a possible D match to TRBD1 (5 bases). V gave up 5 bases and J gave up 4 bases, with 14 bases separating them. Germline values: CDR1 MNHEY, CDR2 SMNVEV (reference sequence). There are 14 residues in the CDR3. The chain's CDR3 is CASSPLRTSYGYTF. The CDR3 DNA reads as TGTGCCAGCAGTCCCCTTCGGACATCCTATGGCTACACCTTC.

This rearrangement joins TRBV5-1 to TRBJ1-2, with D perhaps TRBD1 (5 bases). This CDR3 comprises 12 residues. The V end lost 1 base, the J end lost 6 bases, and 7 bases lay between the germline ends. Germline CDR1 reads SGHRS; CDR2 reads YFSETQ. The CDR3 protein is CASSLTRDGYTF. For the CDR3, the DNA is TGCGCCAGCAGCTTGACCAGGGATGGCTACACCTTC.

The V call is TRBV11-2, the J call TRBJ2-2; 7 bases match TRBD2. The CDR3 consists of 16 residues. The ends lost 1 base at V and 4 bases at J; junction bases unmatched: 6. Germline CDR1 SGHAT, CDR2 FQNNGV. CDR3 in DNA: TGTGCCAGCAGCTTAGTTGGCGGGAGTAGCACCGGGGAGCTGTTTTTT. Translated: CASSLVGGSSTGELFF.

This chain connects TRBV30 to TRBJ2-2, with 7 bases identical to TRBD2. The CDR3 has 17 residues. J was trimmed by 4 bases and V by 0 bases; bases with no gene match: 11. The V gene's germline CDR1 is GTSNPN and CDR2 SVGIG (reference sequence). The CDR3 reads CAWSVRPSGRGTGELFF. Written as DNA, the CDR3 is TGTGCCTGGAGTGTAAGGCCTAGCGGACGGGGCACCGGGGAGCTGTTTTTT.

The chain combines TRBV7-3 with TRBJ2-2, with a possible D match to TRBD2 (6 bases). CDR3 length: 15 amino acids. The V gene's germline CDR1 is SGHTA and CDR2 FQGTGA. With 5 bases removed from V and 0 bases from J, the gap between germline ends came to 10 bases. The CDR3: CASSPGGTNTGELFF. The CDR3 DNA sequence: TGTGCCAGCAGCCCTGGGGGGACGAACACCGGGGAGCTGTTTTTT.

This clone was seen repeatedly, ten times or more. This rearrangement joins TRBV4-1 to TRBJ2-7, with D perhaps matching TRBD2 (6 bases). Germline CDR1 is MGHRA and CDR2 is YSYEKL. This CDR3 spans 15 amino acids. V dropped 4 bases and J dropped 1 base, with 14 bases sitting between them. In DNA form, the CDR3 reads TGCGCCAGCAGCCCGATGGGCGGGGTTTCCTACGAGCAGTACTTC. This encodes CASSPMGGVSYEQYF.

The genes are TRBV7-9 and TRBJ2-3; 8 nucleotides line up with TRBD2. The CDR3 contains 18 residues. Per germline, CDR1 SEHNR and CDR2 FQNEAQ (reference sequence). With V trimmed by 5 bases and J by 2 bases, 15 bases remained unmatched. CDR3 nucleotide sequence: TGTGCCAGCAGCCGGCCTCCGGGACTAGAACAAAACACAGATACGCAGTATTTT. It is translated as CASSRPPGLEQNTDTQYF.

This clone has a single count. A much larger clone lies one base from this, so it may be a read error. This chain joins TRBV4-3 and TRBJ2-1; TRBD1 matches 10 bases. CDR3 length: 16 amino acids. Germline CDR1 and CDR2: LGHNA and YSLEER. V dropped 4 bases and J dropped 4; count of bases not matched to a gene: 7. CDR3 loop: CASSPNEGQGYNEQFF. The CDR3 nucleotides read TGCGCCAGCAGCCCAAATGAGGGACAGGGGTACAATGAGCAGTTCTTC.

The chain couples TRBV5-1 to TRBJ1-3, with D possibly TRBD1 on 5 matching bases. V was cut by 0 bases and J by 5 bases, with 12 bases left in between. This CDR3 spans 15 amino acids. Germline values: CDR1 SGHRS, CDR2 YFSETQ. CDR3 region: CASSLEEGSRNTIYF. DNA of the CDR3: TGCGCCAGCAGCTTGGAGGAGGGGAGCCGAAACACCATATATTTT.

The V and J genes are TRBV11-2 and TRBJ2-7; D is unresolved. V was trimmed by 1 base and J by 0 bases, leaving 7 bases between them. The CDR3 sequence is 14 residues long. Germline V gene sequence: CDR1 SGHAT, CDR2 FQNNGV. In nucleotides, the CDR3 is TGTGCCAGCAGCTTAGCCAGGCGCTCCTACGAGCAGTACTTC. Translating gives CASSLARRSYEQYF.

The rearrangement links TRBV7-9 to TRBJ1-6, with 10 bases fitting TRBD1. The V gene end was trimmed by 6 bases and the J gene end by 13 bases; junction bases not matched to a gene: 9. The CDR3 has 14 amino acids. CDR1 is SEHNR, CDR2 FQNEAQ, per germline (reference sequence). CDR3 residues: CASRPGTGAFPLHF. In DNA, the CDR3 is TGTGCCAGCAGACCCGGGACAGGGGCCTTCCCCCTCCACTTT.